This is a list of T cell receptor beta chains from one sample in a study of T cell repertoires in cytomegalovirus infection. These receptors' antigens are unknown. TCRdb passed the reads through MiXCR, listing each CDR3 protein once. The table includes around 540,000 distinct CDR3 sequences, roughly a third detected once. The sequenced sample was cultured PBMCs, obtained from culture after CMV antigen stimulation. The origin of the receptors is a human donor in good health (CMV status not recorded). Some clones in this sample may be carry-over from other donors' samples. Each CDR3 is given with its conserved first and last residue. D genes are given only for firm matches. Size tells how often a clone was seen (once, few, many) or the class of an expanded clone, and some rows leave it out.

CDR3 DNA | CDR3 protein | V gene | clone size | D gene | J gene
TGTGCCAGTGCGAAAACGCGAGCGGGTACCTCCTACGAGCAGTACTTC | CASAKTRAGTSYEQYF | TRBV6-2/TRBV6-3 | NA | NA | TRBJ2-7
TGTGCCAGCAGCTTAAGCTCTAGGGCGGGAGACTACGAGCAGTACTTC | CASSLSSRAGDYEQYF | TRBV7-6 | NA | TRBD2 | TRBJ2-7
TGTGCCAGCAGCGTGGGCAGGGGTTTCCCTCAGACCCAGTACTTC | CASSVGRGFPQTQYF | TRBV9 | many | NA | TRBJ2-5
TGTGCCAGCAGCGTCGAGATAAGCGGGAGGGCTAGTGAGCAGTTCTTC | CASSVEISGRASEQFF | TRBV11-3 | few | TRBD2 | TRBJ2-1
TGTGCCAGCAGCTCTATATTTGATGGCTACACCTTC | CASSSIFDGYTF | TRBV28 | NA | NA | TRBJ1-2
TGTGCCAGCAGCTCTAGCCCGGGCGGAGAGACCCAGTACTTC | CASSSSPGGETQYF | TRBV7-2 | few | NA | TRBJ2-5
TGTGCCAGCAGCGAGGGACTAGCGGATGGGGAGACCCAGTACTTC | CASSEGLADGETQYF | TRBV6-1 | NA | TRBD2 | TRBJ2-5
TGTGCCAGCAGTTTTCGAGAGCCAAATCAGCCCCAGCATTTT | CASSFREPNQPQHF | TRBV28 | few | NA | TRBJ1-5
TGTGCCAGCAGTTCCACCATAGCGGGGAAAGAGACCCAGTACTTC | CASSSTIAGKETQYF | TRBV6-5 | NA | TRBD2 | TRBJ2-5
TGTGCCAGCAGTTTCGGAACAGCTCTCTCAGGAAACACCATATATTTT | CASSFGTALSGNTIYF | TRBV12-3/TRBV12-4 | NA | NA | TRBJ1-3
TGTGCCAGCAGCTTAAGCCGCCTAGCGGGAGGGCCCCCAGATACGCAGTATTTT | CASSLSRLAGGPPDTQYF | TRBV7-2 | many | TRBD2 | TRBJ2-3
TGTGCCAGCAGCCCCGGGACAGGGCAAGAGACCCAGTACTTC | CASSPGTGQETQYF | TRBV7-6 | many | TRBD1 | TRBJ2-5
TGTGCCACCAGTGATTTCAGGGCCACGAACACCGGGGAGCTGTTTTTT | CATSDFRATNTGELFF | TRBV24-1 | NA | NA | TRBJ2-2
TGTGCCAGCAGGGACTCCGGATGGGGGAACACTGAAGCTTTCTTT | CASRDSGWGNTEAFF | TRBV12-3/TRBV12-4 | NA | NA | TRBJ1-1
TGTGCCAGCAGTACGGGGAGCGGGAGTTATGGCAATGAGCAGTTCTTC | CASSTGSGSYGNEQFF | TRBV6-2/TRBV6-3 | NA | TRBD2 | TRBJ2-1
TGTGCCAGCAGCTTTTTACCGGGACAGAGGCTCTACAATGAGCAGTTCTTC | CASSFLPGQRLYNEQFF | TRBV7-4 | NA | TRBD1 | TRBJ2-1
TGTGCCAGCAGCCCCGCGACAGGGTTTGGCTACACCTTC | CASSPATGFGYTF | TRBV7-8 | NA | TRBD1 | TRBJ1-2
TGTGCCAGCACCGAACTACTGAGCGAGCAGTACTTC | CASTELLSEQYF | TRBV7-2 | many | NA | TRBJ2-7
TGTGCCAGCAGCGCGGGCGGGACGTCCGTATTCGGCACTGAAGCTTTCTTT | CASSAGGTSVFGTEAFF | TRBV9 | NA | NA | TRBJ1-1
TGTGCCAGCAGTTACCTTCCGGGACAGGACTACTACGAGCAGTACTTC | CASSYLPGQDYYEQYF | TRBV6-2/TRBV6-3 | NA | TRBD1 | TRBJ2-7
TGTGCCAGCAGCTTAACTAGCCGTTTAACCGGGGAGCTGTTTTTT | CASSLTSRLTGELFF | TRBV7-3 | once | NA | TRBJ2-2
TGTGCCATCAGTGGACGCCAGGGTGGACCCAGCTCCTACAATGAGCAGTTCTTC | CAISGRQGGPSSYNEQFF | TRBV10-3 | NA | NA | TRBJ2-1
TGTGCCACCTCCCTGGGGGGAAGGTATGGCTACACCTTC | CATSLGGRYGYTF | TRBV7-2 | few | NA | TRBJ1-2
TGCGCCAGCAGCCAGGGGGGGGCTGCCCAAGAGACCCAGTACTTC | CASSQGGAAQETQYF | TRBV4-3 | few | NA | TRBJ2-5
TGTGCCTGGCGTAGACAGGGGATCCCCGGGGAGCTGTTTTTT | CAWRRQGIPGELFF | TRBV30 | NA | TRBD1 | TRBJ2-2
TGTGCCAGCAGCTTAATGGGAGGCGGGGCCAACGTCCTGACTTTC | CASSLMGGGANVLTF | TRBV11-2 | NA | NA | TRBJ2-6
TGTGCCAGCAGGCCCAGGGGCTGGGACGAGCAGTACTTC | CASRPRGWDEQYF | TRBV6-8 | NA | NA | TRBJ2-7
TGTGCCAGCAGCTTCCAGGGTGCTATGAACACTGAAGCTTTCTTT | CASSFQGAMNTEAFF | TRBV7-2 | few | NA | TRBJ1-1
TGTGCCAGCAGCTTACTGTTGTCTCCGAGCTCCTACAATGAGCAGTTCTTC | CASSLLLSPSSYNEQFF | TRBV7-4 | few | NA | TRBJ2-1
TGCAGTGGGTTGGGCAGCCCAGCGAACACTGAAGCTTTCTTT | CSGLGSPANTEAFF | TRBV20-1 | NA | NA | TRBJ1-1
TGCGCCAGCAGCCACGGGGGGAGAGCCTCTAATGAAAAACTGTTTTTT | CASSHGGRASNEKLFF | TRBV4-3 | NA | NA | TRBJ1-4
TGCAGTGCTAGGAGAACTAGCGGGACAACCGGGGAGCTGTTTTTT | CSARRTSGTTGELFF | TRBV20-1 | NA | TRBD2 | TRBJ2-2
TGTGCCAGCAGCTTAGCGCGTGGGACAGGAAACCGGGATGGCTACACCTTC | CASSLARGTGNRDGYTF | TRBV7-2 | few | TRBD1 | TRBJ1-2
TGTGCCAGCAGCTTAGTCGGCGGGAGCAGGAAAGAGACCCAGTACTTC | CASSLVGGSRKETQYF | TRBV7-2 | many | TRBD2 | TRBJ2-5
TGTGCCAGCAGCGCCCGGGGGGCGCCCGGGGAGACCCAGTACTTC | CASSARGAPGETQYF | TRBV7-2 | many | NA | TRBJ2-5
TGTGCCAGCAGCCAGCTTAAAGGATCGAAGGGAAACACCATATATTTT | CASSQLKGSKGNTIYF | TRBV11-2 | NA | NA | TRBJ1-3
TGTGCCAGCAGCAACAGGGGACCGGTTAATGAAAAACTGTTTTTT | CASSNRGPVNEKLFF | TRBV7-9 | NA | TRBD1 | TRBJ1-4
TGTGCCAGCAGCCTGGGATCCGACGAGGGAGGCTACACCTTC | CASSLGSDEGGYTF | TRBV5-6 | NA | NA | TRBJ1-2
TGTGCCAGCAGCTTAGAGGTTCCAGATACGCAGTATTTT | CASSLEVPDTQYF | TRBV7-2 | NA | NA | TRBJ2-3
TGTGCCTGGCGAAGTCTTGGACGGGCGGATTCACCCCTCCACTTT | CAWRSLGRADSPLHF | TRBV30 | NA | NA | TRBJ1-6
TGTGCCAGCAGTTCTGACAGACCGAACACTGAAGCTTTCTTT | CASSSDRPNTEAFF | TRBV11-3 | NA | NA | TRBJ1-1
TGTGCCAGCAGTTTAGAGAGGGAGCAGTACTTC | CASSLEREQYF | TRBV28 | NA | NA | TRBJ2-7
TGTGCCAGCAGCTCCCCTAAGCGGTCAGATACGCAGTATTTT | CASSSPKRSDTQYF | TRBV7-2 | many | NA | TRBJ2-3
TGTGCCAGCAGCTCCCCGGGACAGACCACTGAAGCTTTCTTT | CASSSPGQTTEAFF | TRBV6-2/TRBV6-3 | NA | TRBD1 | TRBJ1-1
TGTGCCAGCGCCAGGGGGGTTGATCAAATCCAGTTCTTC | CASARGVDQIQFF | TRBV5-6 | few | NA | TRBJ2-1
TGTGCCAGCAGCTTAGGTGGCCAGGGTGAGCAGCCCCAGCATTTT | CASSLGGQGEQPQHF | TRBV7-8 | NA | NA | TRBJ1-5
TGTGCCAGCAGGCGGGTCAGCTCCTACAATGAGCAGTTCTTC | CASRRVSSYNEQFF | TRBV6-8 | NA | NA | TRBJ2-1
TGTGCCAGCAGCCAAGGTGCCAGGGACAGCCAAGAGACCCAGTACTTC | CASSQGARDSQETQYF | TRBV4-2 | NA | TRBD1 | TRBJ2-5
TGTGCTAGTGGTTTGCGTGGGACCCAGTACTTC | CASGLRGTQYF | TRBV12-5 | NA | NA | TRBJ2-5
TGCGCCAGCAGCCAAGGGGACAGGGCCCCCTACGAGCAGTACTTC | CASSQGDRAPYEQYF | TRBV4-1 | NA | TRBD1 | TRBJ2-7